One sample yielded the 29 T cell receptor beta chains listed below, sequenced in a study of T cell changes during pregnancy in multiple sclerosis. Sequenced by immunoSEQ multiplex PCR; TCRdb stores in-frame clones only, minus some. The top ten hold roughly 2.5% of the sample, which has under 65,000 clones, 90% to 95% seen once. The source was CD8+ T cells from peripheral blood mononuclear cells, collected after pregnancy. The receptor set was obtained from a female donor with multiple sclerosis, enrolled in a pregnancy study.

The genes are TRBV7-9 and TRBJ2-3, with unresolved D. Trimming took off 7 bases at V and 2 bases at J, with 7 bases between the two ends. The CDR3 spans 12 residues. CDR1 and CDR2 (germline): SEHNR, FQNEAQ (reference sequence). The CDR3 loop is CASTDNTDTQYF. CDR3 nucleotides: TGTGCCAGCACCGACAACACAGATACGCAGTATTTT.

This clone was detected only once. This chain connects TRBV9 to TRBJ2-3; D is possibly TRBD1 (5 bases). V was cut by 5 bases and J by 8 bases, with 9 bases left in between. CDR1 is SGDLS, CDR2 YYNGEE, per germline. This CDR3 is built from 11 residues. The CDR3 sequence: CASRGQGTQYF. In DNA form, the CDR3 reads TGTGCCAGCAGGGGTCAGGGTACGCAGTATTTT.

As DNA, the CDR3 is TGTGCCACCAGCACCCGAACAGGGGGCTACGAGCAGTACTTC. Translated: CATSTRTGGYEQYF. This chain uses TRBV15 with TRBJ2-7; 8 bases map to TRBD1. The CDR3 is made up of 14 amino acids. Germline CDR1 and CDR2: LNHNV and YYDKDF (reference sequence). V shed 4 bases, J shed 3 bases, and the junction held 5 bases outside the gene matches.

Comment on this clone: A read error may produce the germline difference seen at one junction end. The V call is TRBV5-6, the J call TRBJ2-1; 8 bases agree with TRBD2. Germline V gene data show CDR1 as SGHDT and CDR2 as YYEEEE. This CDR3 spans 13 amino acids. The CDR3 is CASSLGSGTLSVF. The CDR3 nucleotides read TGTGCCAGCAGCTTGGGTAGCGGGACCCTCTCGGTCTTC.

V is TRBV5-1 and J is TRBJ2-1; 9 nucleotides agree with TRBD2. CDR3 size: 15 residues. V shed 1 base, J shed 7 bases, and the junction held 6 bases outside the gene matches. Per the germline V gene, CDR1 is SGHRS and CDR2 is YFSETQ. The CDR3 bases are TGCGCCAGCAGCTTGAATAGCGGGAGCTCAAATGAGCAGTTCTTC. This codes for CASSLNSGSSNEQFF.

The rearrangement uses TRBV23-1 and TRBJ1-4, with D perhaps matching TRBD1 (5 bases). TRBV23-1 is placed among ORFs of uncertain function. The CDR3 loop spans 15 amino acids. The V end lost 4 bases, the J end lost 8 bases, and 17 bases lay between the germline ends. The CDR3 loop is CASSPQDGGDEKLFF. The CDR3 bases are TGCGCCAGCAGTCCGCAGGATGGAGGGGACGAAAAACTGTTTTTT.

The rearrangement joins TRBV25-1 to TRBJ2-1; 14 bases map to TRBD2. The CDR3 totals 17 residues. Per the germline V gene, CDR1 is MGHDK and CDR2 is SYGVNS. V lost 4 bases, J lost 8 bases, and 10 bases stayed unmatched. The DNA for the CDR3 is TGTGCCAGCAGTGGGAAGGGACTAGCGGGAGTGTGGGATGAGCAGTTCTTC. Protein product: CASSGKGLAGVWDEQFF.

This clone is medium-sized in the sample. The chain carries TRBV7-9 and TRBJ2-7; TRBD1 is a possible D gene (7 bases). Trimming stripped 4 bases from V and 0 bases from J, with 25 bases between. The CDR3 extends over 19 amino acids. The germline CDR1 and CDR2 sequences are SEHNR and FQNEAQ (reference sequence). CDR3 nucleotide sequence: TGTGCCAGCAGCTCCAGGCGCGGGGACAGCGGATCGAGCTCCTACGAGCAGTACTTC. It translates to CASSSRRGDSGSSSYEQYF.

CDR3 nucleotide sequence: TGTGCCAGCAGTCCCACCTCCCAGGGGGAGTGGATCTACAATGAGCAGTTCTTC. Protein: CASSPTSQGEWIYNEQFF. The chain carries TRBV28 and TRBJ2-1, with TRBD1 identical over 7 bases. The ends lost 5 bases at V and 3 bases at J; junction bases unmatched: 16. The CDR3 runs to 18 residues. Germline CDR1 and CDR2: MDHEN and SYDVKM. The variable domain in full, with the rest retrieved from reference TRBV28 and TRBJ2-1, is DVKVTQSSRYLVKRTGEKVFLECVQDMDHENMFWYRQDPGLGLRLIYFSYDVKMKEKGDIPEGYSVSREKKERFSLILESASTNQTSMYLCASSPTSQGEWIYNEQFFGPGTRLTVL.

Only one count was recorded for this clone. The V gene is TRBV4-1, the J gene TRBJ2-7, with 7 bases identical to TRBD2. From germline, CDR1 is MGHRA and CDR2 YSYEKL. This CDR3 is built from 16 residues. J was trimmed by 2 bases and V by 5 bases; bases with no gene match: 12. The CDR3 protein is CASSDSPLGGTYEQYF. The CDR3 nucleotides read TGCGCCAGCAGCGACTCTCCATTGGGAGGGACCTACGAGCAGTACTTC.

This chain uses TRBV19 with TRBJ2-7; possibly TRBD2 for D (6 bases). V was cut by 5 bases and J by 5 bases, with 22 bases left in between. This CDR3 spans 16 amino acids. Germline loops: CDR1 LNHDA, CDR2 SQIVND (reference sequence). In DNA, the CDR3 is TGTGCCAGTAGTCCCCCGGGACTCCGAAGGGGTAACGAGCAGTACTTC. Translation gives CASSPPGLRRGNEQYF.

The chain employs TRBV20-1 and TRBJ1-1; TRBD1 is a possible D gene (5 bases). The germline gives CDR1 DFQATT, CDR2 SNEGSKA (reference sequence). The CDR3 length is 11 residues. V was pared by 7 bases and J by 6 bases, with 12 bases between. CDR3 DNA: TGCAGTGTTCAGGGTATAGCTGAAGCTTTCTTT. Its translation is CSVQGIAEAFF.

This chain uses TRBV27 with TRBJ2-1; a weak D match, TRBD1 (5 bases). CDR3 length: 16 residues. CDR1 and CDR2 (germline): MNHEY, SMNVEV (reference sequence). Trimming pared 5 bases from V and 4 bases from J, leaving 18 bases between. The CDR3 is CASSPTPSGFYNEQFF. As DNA, the CDR3 is TGTGCCAGCAGTCCGACCCCGTCAGGGTTTTACAATGAGCAGTTCTTC.

V is TRBV6-5 and J is TRBJ2-7; weak D call: TRBD2 (5 bases). V was trimmed by 2 bases and J by 5 bases, leaving 13 bases between them. Germline CDR1 and CDR2: MNHEY and SVGAGI. The length of the CDR3 is 14 residues. DNA of the CDR3: TGTGCCAGCAGTTACGGGAGAAACGGAGACGAGCAGTACTTC. This gives the protein CASSYGRNGDEQYF.

The CDR3 reads CASSPPYRTGELFF. The CDR3 nucleotides read TGCGCCAGCAGCCCCCCCTATCGTACCGGGGAGCTGTTTTTT. This chain uses TRBV4-1 with TRBJ2-2; no firm D call. The CDR3 is 14 amino acids. The ends were cut back, 4 bases at V and 5 bases at J, with 11 bases in the middle. Germline V lookup: CDR1 MGHRA, CDR2 YSYEKL.

The V call is TRBV27, the J call TRBJ2-4; weak D call: TRBD1 (6 bases). Trimming took 6 bases from V and 1 from J, leaving 10 bases between them. CDR1 is MNHEY, CDR2 SMNVEV, per germline (reference sequence). This CDR3 has 14 residues. The CDR3 protein is CASSLQGAKNIQYF. The CDR3 nucleotides read TGTGCCAGCAGCCTCCAGGGGGCCAAAAACATTCAGTACTTC.

This clone appeared once. The CDR3 loop is CASSFTSGFSYEQYF. The DNA for the CDR3 is TGTGCCAGCAGCTTTACTAGCGGCTTTTCCTACGAGCAGTACTTC. The V gene is TRBV5-6, the J gene TRBJ2-7; 8 bases are a match to TRBD2. There are 15 residues in the CDR3. Germline assignment: CDR1 SGHDT and CDR2 YYEEEE. After removal of 2 bases from V and 1 base from J, the junction contained 5 bases not matched to a gene.

This clone was seen a single time. This chain uses TRBV5-4 with TRBJ2-7; D perhaps matches TRBD2 (5 bases). Germline-derived CDR1 and CDR2 are SGHNT and YYREEE (reference sequence). This CDR3 spans 13 amino acids. V lost 2 bases to trimming and J lost 3 bases, with 9 bases between them. For the CDR3, the DNA is TGTGCCAGCAGCTTATACGGAGGCTACGAGCAGTACTTC. Encoded protein: CASSLYGGYEQYF.

V is TRBV30 and J is TRBJ2-3; 8 bases align to TRBD2. The length of the CDR3 is 15 residues. The V and J ends lost 2 bases and 3 bases, in that order; junction bases with no gene match: 7. Germline-derived CDR1 and CDR2 are GTSNPN and SVGIG (reference sequence). The CDR3 is CAWSSAGTSTDTQYF. The CDR3 DNA sequence: TGTGCCTGGAGTTCGGCCGGGACTAGTACAGATACGCAGTATTTT.

The genes are TRBV9 and TRBJ1-5; 7 bases are shared with TRBD1. Trimming removed 3 bases from V and 6 bases from J; junction bases left unmatched: 6. The CDR3 totals 14 residues. Per germline, CDR1 SGDLS and CDR2 YYNGEE. CDR3 residues: CASSGGGSSQPQHF. Written as DNA, the CDR3 is TGTGCCAGCAGCGGAGGGGGCTCTAGTCAGCCCCAGCATTTT.

The J gene is TRBJ1-1, the V gene TRBV7-9, with a weak D call TRBD1 (6 bases). The V and J ends lost 6 bases and 1 base respectively, with 15 bases between them. The length of the CDR3 is 15 residues. Germline CDR1 SEHNR, CDR2 FQNEAQ (reference sequence). CDR3 nucleotides: TGTGCCAGCAGAGGGGGTTCGAAGAAGAACACTGAAGCTTTCTTT. Encoded protein: CASRGGSKKNTEAFF.

This clone was recorded once. The chain has TRBV5-3 and TRBJ1-2, with D perhaps TRBD1 (6 bases). TRBV5-3 is an ORF for which the function is uncertain. The V end lost 4 bases, the J end lost 4 bases, and 23 bases lay between the germline ends. The CDR3 consists of 17 residues. The CDR3 sequence is CARSPLHRGQIPYGYTF. CDR3 sequence (DNA): TGTGCCAGAAGCCCCCTCCATCGCGGACAGATCCCCTATGGCTACACCTTC.

This clone came up a few times. The chain is built from TRBV5-4 and TRBJ2-1; TRBD2 matches at 9 bases. This CDR3 has 15 amino acids. CDR1 and CDR2 from the germline V gene are SGHNT and YYREEE (reference sequence). Trimming took 1 base from V and 5 from J; bases not matched to a gene: 4. CDR3: CASSLKREVNNEQFF. CDR3 coding DNA: TGTGCCAGCAGCTTGAAGCGGGAGGTTAACAATGAGCAGTTCTTC.

This clone was counted a single time. The chain links TRBV14 to TRBJ1-1; TRBD1 might be the D (5 bases). Trimming left V 5 bases short and J 1 base short, with 14 bases between. Germline V gives CDR1 SGHDN, CDR2 FVKESK. The length of the CDR3 is 15 residues. The CDR3 sequence: CASSSKAQGNTEAFF. DNA of the CDR3: TGTGCCAGCAGCTCAAAGGCGCAGGGGAACACTGAAGCTTTCTTT.

The chain carries TRBV11-2 and TRBJ2-1, with 11 positions matching TRBD2. The CDR3 runs to 15 residues. The germline gives CDR1 SGHAT, CDR2 FQNNGV. V was clipped by 5 bases and J by 4 bases; unmatched bases: 4. The chain's CDR3 is CASSLLAGGYNEQFF. CDR3 sequence (DNA): TGTGCCAGCAGCCTTCTAGCGGGAGGATACAATGAGCAGTTCTTC.

The chain recombines TRBV15 with TRBJ1-5; 9 bases align to TRBD1. The CDR3 covers 16 residues. The trim removed 0 bases at V and 7 bases at J, leaving 7 bases unmatched. Germline values: CDR1 LNHNV, CDR2 YYDKDF (reference sequence). CDR3 DNA: TGTGCCACCAGCAGAGAAGGGGGGACAGGGCGGCAGCCCCAGCATTTT. Its protein product is CATSREGGTGRQPQHF.

The chain couples TRBV5-6 to TRBJ1-1; D remains ambiguous. V gave up 2 bases and J gave up 4 bases, with 9 bases separating them. The CDR3 covers 13 residues. Germline CDR1 and CDR2: SGHDT and YYEEEE. The CDR3: CASSLAGPTEAFF. As DNA, the CDR3 is TGTGCCAGCAGCTTAGCGGGTCCCACTGAAGCTTTCTTT. Combining the CDR3 with reference TRBV5-6 and TRBJ1-1 gives the whole variable domain DAGVTQSPTHLIKTRGQQVTLRCSPKSGHDTVSWYQQALGQGPQFIFQYYEEEERQRGNFPDRFSGHQFPNYSSELNVNALLLGDSALYLCASSLAGPTEAFFGQGTRLTVV.

This chain uses TRBV28 with TRBJ1-1; 10 bases are a match to TRBD1. Germline CDR1 and CDR2: MDHEN and SYDVKM. The ends lost 5 bases at V and 3 bases at J; junction bases unmatched: 9. The CDR3 has 16 residues. Here the CDR3 DNA reads TGTGCCAGCAGTCCCCTCCGGACAGGGGGTTACACTGAAGCTTTCTTT. As protein: CASSPLRTGGYTEAFF.

The rearrangement uses TRBV11-3 and TRBJ2-1; 9 bases agree with TRBD2. From germline, CDR1 is SGHNT and CDR2 YENEEA. The CDR3 has 13 residues. After removal of 8 bases from V and 7 bases from J, the junction contained 6 bases not matched to a gene. The CDR3 here is CASRTSVKNEQFF. The CDR3 region has the DNA TGTGCCAGCCGGACTAGCGTTAAGAATGAGCAGTTCTTC. Variable domain in full (rest from reference TRBV11-3 and TRBJ2-1): EAGVVQSPRYKIIEKKQPVAFWCNPISGHNTLYWYLQNLGQGPELLIRYENEEAVDDSQLPKDRFSAERLKGVDSTLKIQPAELGDSAVYLCASRTSVKNEQFFGPGTRLTVL.